One and the same sample provided the 12 T cell receptor beta chains below, sequenced in a study of T cell responses to AZD1222 COVID-19 vaccine. Clones were read by immunoSEQ multiplex PCR, and TCRdb kept only the in-frame ones, dropping some. The sample consists of some 95,000 clones, roughly nine tenths of them appearing once. The sample consisted of peripheral blood, taken on day 0 of MenACWY control vaccination. The receptors here all came from an adult in good health.

CDR3 DNA: TGTGCCAGCAGCGGAAACAGCGGGGGGCAAGAGACCCAGTACTTC. This translates into CASSGNSGGQETQYF. The chain uses TRBV9 and TRBJ2-5, with 9 nucleotides matching TRBD2. The V and J ends lost 3 bases and 2 bases, in that order; junction bases with no gene match: 5. CDR3 length: 15 amino acids. Germline-derived CDR1 and CDR2 are SGDLS and YYNGEE.

This chain joins TRBV27 and TRBJ2-3, with D possibly matching TRBD1 (5 bases). With 2 bases removed from V and 5 bases from J, the gap between germline ends came to 8 bases. Per the germline V gene, CDR1 is MNHEY and CDR2 is SMNVEV (reference sequence). There are 13 residues in the CDR3. The CDR3 DNA reads as TGTGCCAGCAGTTTAATGCAGGGAGATACGCAGTATTTT. It codes for CASSLMQGDTQYF.

The gene calls are TRBV10-3 and TRBJ2-5; the D is unclear. Trimming shortened V by 0 bases and J by 4 bases, and 9 bases separated the two germline ends. CDR3 length: 14 amino acids. CDR1 and CDR2 (germline): ENHRY, SYGVKD. The CDR3 coding sequence is TGTGCCATCAGTGAGTCGAAGGAGAGAGAGACCCAGTACTTC. As protein: CAISESKERETQYF.

This chain connects TRBV28 to TRBJ1-2; D gene unclear. Trimming removed 4 bases from V and 0 bases from J, with 15 bases in between. This CDR3 contains 16 residues. Germline values: CDR1 MDHEN, CDR2 SYDVKM. The chain's CDR3 is CASSSPSLASNYGYTF. The CDR3 DNA is TGTGCCAGCAGTTCCCCCTCGTTAGCCTCTAACTATGGCTACACCTTC.

Regarding this clone: One end of the junction is discordant with germline, which a read error may explain. V usage is TRBV7-9 and J usage is TRBJ2-3; perhaps TRBD2 as D (6 bases). CDR1 and CDR2 (germline): SEHNR, FQNEAQ (reference sequence). The CDR3 runs to 13 residues. This CDR3 reads CASSVAGTDTQYF. CDR3 sequence (DNA): TGTGCCAGCAGCGTAGCGGGCACAGATACGCAGTATTTT.

The rearrangement uses TRBV7-8 and TRBJ2-3; D uncertain. Germline loops: CDR1 SGHVS, CDR2 FQNEAQ. Trimming cost V 1 base and J 2 bases, with 10 bases left between them. CDR3 length: 15 amino acids. CDR3: CASSLGGILTDTQYF. CDR3 sequence (DNA): TGTGCCAGCAGCTTAGGAGGTATTCTCACAGATACGCAGTATTTT. Filled out from reference TRBV7-8 and TRBJ2-3, the complete variable domain reads GAGVSQSPRYKVAKRGQDVALRCDPISGHVSLFWYQQALGQGPEFLTYFQNEAQLDKSGLPSDRFFAERPEGSVSTLKIQRTQQEDSAVYLCASSLGGILTDTQYFGPGTRLTVL.

The V gene is TRBV11-2, the J gene TRBJ2-3; D assignment may be TRBD1 or TRBD2 (5 bases each). The CDR3 spans 15 residues. Germline V CDR1 and CDR2: SGHAT, FQNNGV. The germline V and J ends were trimmed by 2 bases and 3 bases, with 12 bases remaining between them. The CDR3 protein is CASSLSPGRTDTQYF. DNA of the CDR3: TGTGCCAGCAGCTTATCCCCAGGGAGAACAGATACGCAGTATTTT.

The chain has TRBV10-3 and TRBJ1-1; D might be TRBD1 (6 bases). Per the germline V gene, CDR1 is ENHRY and CDR2 is SYGVKD. The germline V and J ends were trimmed by 7 bases and 2 bases, with 11 bases remaining between them. The CDR3 runs to 13 residues. The CDR3 here is CAINRAPNTEAFF. As DNA, the CDR3 is TGTGCCATCAACAGGGCGCCAAACACTGAAGCTTTCTTT.

V usage is TRBV21-1 and J usage is TRBJ1-2; the table's D gene call, TRBD1, was not cross checked with the DNA. TRBV21-1 is a recognized pseudogene. The CDR3 totals 16 residues. CDR3 DNA sequence: TGTGCCAGCAGCCCCCTCGACAGGGAAGCTAACTATGGCTACACCTTC. Its protein product is CASSPLDREANYGYTF.

V gene TRBV21-1 combines with J gene TRBJ1-6; the table's D gene call, TRBD1, was not cross checked with the DNA. TRBV21-1 counts as a pseudogene. This CDR3 contains 16 residues. The CDR3 sequence: CASSKPPGTANSPLHF. CDR3 coding DNA: TGTGCCAGCAGCAAACCGCCTGGGACAGCCAATTCACCCCTCCACTTT.

V and J are TRBV6-2 or TRBV6-3 and TRBJ1-1, with 8 bases that match TRBD1. Germline trimming cut 2 bases from V and 9 bases from J; bases unmatched to any gene: 11. The CDR3 is 15 residues long. Germline V lookup: CDR1 MNHEY, CDR2 SVGEGT. CDR3 loop: CASSYGLPGTGQAFF. DNA for the CDR3: TGTGCCAGCAGTTACGGGCTACCCGGGACAGGCCAAGCTTTCTTT.

In its sample, this clone was seen once. The chain links TRBV12-3 or TRBV12-4 to TRBJ2-7; D is unclear. The germline V and J ends were trimmed by 6 bases and 3 bases, with 9 bases remaining between them. This CDR3 spans 12 amino acids. The CDR3 here is CASSPDFYEQYF. The CDR3 DNA is TGTGCCAGCAGCCCAGACTTCTACGAGCAGTACTTC.